One and the same sample provided the 24 T cell receptor beta chains below, sequenced in a study of beta chain features in type 1 diabetes. Notes on the study in general: Shortening that was moderate but significant affected the TCRB CDR3s of Type 1 diabetes patients in all four CD4+ subsets.

What these receptors recognize is not known. Every isolated RNA sample was fully reverse transcribed, so sequencing captured expressed TCRB transcripts. Assay used: immunoSEQ multiplex PCR; TCRdb lists only in-frame clones, some missing. The data contain under 350,000 clones, less than 30% of them seen just once; the ten biggest clones take up about 0.012%. The sample comprised naive CD4+ T cells from blood. These receptors originate from a woman in her thirties with type 1 diabetes.

A few counts support this clone. Distinct nucleotide sequences in the sample also encode this CDR3. The chain is built from TRBV19 and TRBJ2-1, with TRBD2 matching over 10 bases. The length of the CDR3 is 15 residues. Germline trimming cut 3 bases from V and 3 bases from J; bases unmatched to any gene: 2. Germline V gives CDR1 LNHDA, CDR2 SQIVND (reference sequence). CDR3 nucleotide sequence: TGTGCCAGTAGTATCCTAGCGGGAGACTACAATGAGCAGTTCTTC. Protein sequence: CASSILAGDYNEQFF.

Only a few counts were recorded for this clone. This rearrangement joins TRBV29-1 to TRBJ1-1; TRBD1 is a possible D gene (5 bases). Germline V lookup: CDR1 SQVTM, CDR2 ANQGSEA. V gave up 3 bases and J gave up 0 bases, with 8 bases separating them. This CDR3 is 13 amino acids long. CDR3 DNA sequence: TGCAGCGTTGAGAGACAGCTGAACACTGAAGCTTTCTTT. Its translation: CSVERQLNTEAFF.

This clone has just a few counts. The CDR3 coding sequence is TGTGCCACCAGCAAAGACGGGCGGGAGGCCTACAATGAGCAGTTCTTC. Its protein is CATSKDGREAYNEQFF. The rearrangement joins TRBV15 to TRBJ2-1, with 8 bases identical to TRBD2. CDR3 length equals 16 residues. Germline CDR1 is LNHNV and CDR2 is YYDKDF (reference sequence). Unmatched junction bases numbered 7, after V lost 4 bases and J lost 2 bases.

The chain combines TRBV28 with TRBJ2-3; weak D call: TRBD1 (5 bases). V was clipped by 2 bases and J by 4 bases, with 10 bases between them. From germline, CDR1 is MDHEN and CDR2 SYDVKM. The length of the CDR3 is 14 residues. The CDR3 sequence is CASSLAGRPDTQYF. For the CDR3, the DNA is TGTGCCAGCAGTTTAGCAGGGCGCCCAGATACGCAGTATTTT.

With regard to this clone: This same CDR3 is encoded by further DNA sequences in the sample. V and J are TRBV5-1 and TRBJ2-2; no firm D call. The V end lost 1 base, the J end lost 1 base, and 8 bases lay between the germline ends. The CDR3 totals 15 residues. The germline gives CDR1 SGHRS, CDR2 YFSETQ. DNA of the CDR3: TGCGCCAGCAGCTTGTTGGCAGTGAACACCGGGGAGCTGTTTTTT. It specifies CASSLLAVNTGELFF.

The rearrangement joins TRBV2 to TRBJ2-4, with 8 bases fitting TRBD2. Trimming removed 1 base from V and 1 base from J; junction bases left unmatched: 3. CDR1 is SNHLY, CDR2 FYNNEI, per germline. The CDR3 runs 16 residues. The CDR3 protein is CASSEETSAAKNIQYF. CDR3 DNA: TGTGCCAGCAGTGAAGAGACTAGCGCCGCCAAAAACATTCAGTACTTC.

The J gene is TRBJ2-3, the V gene TRBV5-1; 10 bases match TRBD2. V dropped 0 bases and J dropped 4; count of bases not matched to a gene: 8. The CDR3 spans 17 residues. The germline V gene has CDR1 SGHRS and CDR2 YFSETQ. The CDR3 here is CASSLEVLAGVPDTQYF. The CDR3 nucleotides read TGCGCCAGCAGCTTGGAGGTTCTAGCGGGAGTTCCAGATACGCAGTATTTT.

The V call is TRBV28, the J call TRBJ1-2; D ambiguous. This CDR3 is built from 14 residues. V dropped 3 bases and J dropped 5 bases, with 13 bases sitting between them. Germline V gives CDR1 MDHEN, CDR2 SYDVKM. CDR3 sequence: CASSFGGSFYGYTF. CDR3 DNA sequence: TGTGCCAGCAGTTTCGGAGGATCCTTTTATGGCTACACCTTC.

The J gene is TRBJ2-3, the V gene TRBV7-9, with 14 bases matching TRBD2. V lost 5 bases, J lost 1 base, and 5 bases stayed unmatched. The CDR3 totals 17 residues. CDR1 is SEHNR and CDR2 is FQNEAQ in the germline V gene (reference sequence). The CDR3 is CASSPTGLAGGTDTQYF. The CDR3 bases are TGTGCCAGCAGCCCGACGGGACTAGCGGGAGGCACAGATACGCAGTATTTT.

The chain carries TRBV29-1 and TRBJ1-1; D call uncertain. Per the germline V gene, CDR1 is SQVTM and CDR2 is ANQGSEA. The V end was cut by 7 bases, the J end by 5 bases, with 14 bases between. The CDR3 length is 12 residues. CDR3 residues: CSAKGLRTEAFF. The CDR3 coding sequence is TGCAGCGCCAAAGGCCTGAGGACTGAAGCTTTCTTT.

A few counts support this clone. The J gene is TRBJ1-2, the V gene TRBV2; D not certain. In germline, CDR1 is SNHLY, CDR2 FYNNEI. CDR3 length equals 13 residues. Trimming left V 5 bases short and J 10 bases short, with 17 bases between. In DNA, the CDR3 is TGTGCCAGCAGTCTCACCTCGGCGGTCCCCTACACCTTC. This gives the protein CASSLTSAVPYTF.

The chain employs TRBV2 and TRBJ2-3; 7 bases are a match to TRBD1. CDR3 length equals 15 residues. With 0 bases clipped from V and 8 bases from J, the junction kept 8 bases outside the gene matches. The V gene's germline CDR1 is SNHLY and CDR2 FYNNEI. The CDR3 here is CASSEAPPGQTTQYF. CDR3 bases: TGTGCCAGCAGTGAAGCCCCCCCGGGACAGACTACGCAGTATTTT. Drawing the rest from reference TRBV2 and TRBJ2-3, the complete variable domain is EPEVTQTPSHQVTQMGQEVILRCVPISNHLYFYWYRQILGQKVEFLVSFYNNEISEKSEIFDDQFSVERPDGSNFTLKIRSTKLEDSAMYFCASSEAPPGQTTQYFGPGTRLTVL.

The rearrangement uses TRBV4-2 and TRBJ1-1; D is uncertain. CDR1 is LGHNA, CDR2 YNFKEQ, per germline. The CDR3 contains 15 residues. V was cut by 0 bases and J by 0 bases, with 8 bases left in between. In DNA form, the CDR3 reads TGTGCCAGCAGCCAAGAGGAGGGAATGAACACTGAAGCTTTCTTT. It yields the protein CASSQEEGMNTEAFF.

This clone showed up just a few times. The chain employs TRBV18 and TRBJ2-4, with D unclear. CDR1 and CDR2 from the germline V gene are KGHSH and LQKENI. The CDR3 sequence is 14 residues long. V lost 3 bases to trimming and J lost 3 bases, with 9 bases between them. Here the CDR3 reads CASSPGENKNIQYF. CDR3 coding DNA: TGTGCCAGCTCACCTGGAGAGAACAAAAACATTCAGTACTTC.

The chain is built from TRBV19 and TRBJ2-1; D may be TRBD2 (6 bases). Germline values: CDR1 LNHDA, CDR2 SQIVND (reference sequence). CDR3 length: 13 amino acids. Between the trimmed V and J ends, which lost 7 bases and 2 bases, there was a span of 9 bases. The DNA for the CDR3 is TGTGCCAGTAAGGGCGGGGCCTACAATGAGCAGTTCTTC. It codes for CASKGGAYNEQFF.

CDR3 protein: CAISVTGEYGAFF. DNA of the CDR3: TGTGCCATCAGCGTAACAGGGGAGTACGGAGCTTTCTTT. This chain joins TRBV10-3 and TRBJ1-1; 7 bases are shared with TRBD1. J lost 10 bases, V lost 6 bases, and 11 bases had no gene match. The CDR3 runs to 13 residues. Germline CDR1 ENHRY, CDR2 SYGVKD.

This clone was detected a few times. This sequence joins TRBV4-1 and TRBJ2-1; 8 bases match TRBD1. Germline V gene data show CDR1 as MGHRA and CDR2 as YSYEKL. V trimming: 4 bases; J trimming: 12 bases; junction bases outside the gene matches: 14. The CDR3 loop spans 15 amino acids. The CDR3 sequence: CASSLGQGSKVGQFF. CDR3 sequence (DNA): TGCGCCAGCAGCCTCGGACAGGGATCCAAAGTAGGGCAGTTCTTC.

The chain has TRBV11-2 and TRBJ2-1; TRBD2 aligns across 13 bases. Germline-derived CDR1 and CDR2 are SGHAT and FQNNGV. Unmatched junction bases numbered 6, after V lost 2 bases and J lost 5 bases. The CDR3 length is 17 residues. CDR3 sequence: CASSLTSGRVFHNEQFF. CDR3 bases: TGTGCCAGCAGCTTAACTAGCGGGAGGGTATTTCACAATGAGCAGTTCTTC.

The chain has TRBV2 and TRBJ2-1; D is perhaps TRBD1 (6 bases). This CDR3 is 13 amino acids long. The germline V gene has CDR1 SNHLY and CDR2 FYNNEI. V was cut by 6 bases and J by 6 bases, with 12 bases left in between. In DNA, the CDR3 is TGTGCCAGCAGCCAACAGGGAATCAATGAGCAGTTCTTC. Its protein product is CASSQQGINEQFF.

V and J are TRBV28 and TRBJ2-1; D may be TRBD2 (5 bases). The CDR3 spans 14 residues. The V gene's germline CDR1 is MDHEN and CDR2 SYDVKM. V was cut by 4 bases and J by 0 bases, with 7 bases left in between. The CDR3 spells CASSSSFSYNEQFF. The CDR3 coding sequence is TGTGCCAGCAGTTCTAGCTTCTCCTACAATGAGCAGTTCTTC.

This clone was recorded a few times. CDR3 nucleotides: TGTGCCAGCAGCGACACTCGAAGGACAGTGGCAGCGGAACAGTACTTC. It yields the protein CASSDTRRTVAAEQYF. The rearrangement uses TRBV7-2 and TRBJ2-4; TRBD1 might be the D (6 bases). Germline lookup yields CDR1 SGHTA and CDR2 FQGNSA. The CDR3 runs to 16 residues. V lost 5 bases to trimming and J lost 13 bases, with 27 bases between them.

This clone was counted a few times. The chain joins TRBV5-6 to TRBJ2-1; TRBD2 matches 13 bases. The CDR3 covers 16 residues. Germline loops: CDR1 SGHDT, CDR2 YYEEEE. Germline trimming cut 4 bases from V and 4 bases from J; bases unmatched to any gene: 5. The DNA of the CDR3 is TGTGCCAGCAGCATCCAGACTAGCGGGAGGTACAATGAGCAGTTCTTC. Translated: CASSIQTSGRYNEQFF.

This clone was picked up a small number of times. J is TRBJ2-1 and V is TRBV9; D is undetermined. The V and J ends lost 0 bases and 6 bases respectively, with 4 bases between them. The CDR3 is 12 residues long. Per the germline V gene, CDR1 is SGDLS and CDR2 is YYNGEE. The CDR3 here is CASSVAFNEQFF. The CDR3 DNA is TGTGCCAGCAGCGTAGCATTCAATGAGCAGTTCTTC.

This clone was observed a single time. The genes are TRBV7-9 and TRBJ2-5; TRBD2 aligns across 7 bases. Germline values: CDR1 SEHNR, CDR2 FQNEAQ (reference sequence). The CDR3 totals 16 residues. Trimming took 5 bases from V and 5 from J; bases not matched to a gene: 14. The CDR3 spells CASSKSLAVLTETQYF. In DNA, the CDR3 is TGTGCCAGCAGCAAAAGCCTAGCGGTTCTAACGGAGACCCAGTACTTC.